The subject of this entry is one TCR beta chain. CDR1 and CDR2 (germline): SGHDT, YYEEEE. The germline V and J ends were trimmed by 0 bases and 3 bases, with 7 bases remaining between them. The CDR3 is 13 residues long. These data belong to a study of blood T cell repertoires in COVID-19. Background on the study: Samples taken during acute and convalescent COVID-19 were collected in the United States, Italy and Spain. The analysed material was cDNA or gDNA that came from T cells, B-cell-depleted T cells, or PBMCs.

In the original workflow: Amplification of reference gene primers was used by the study to estimate nucleated cell counts. Sequencing was performed with immunoSEQ multiplex PCR; in TCRdb, only in-frame clones are kept and a portion is missing. V and J calls plus clone size are reproduced from that table; the DNA served to infer D and trimming. Among about 400,000 clones listed, more than 80% were seen once. Sequencing was carried out using peripheral blood. The J gene is TRBJ2-7, the V gene TRBV5-6; D not certain. This TCR derives from a woman in her twenties or thirties with active or convalescent COVID-19. Written as DNA, the CDR3 is TGTGCCAGCAGCTTGGGAGACAACTACGAGCAGTACTTC. As protein: CASSLGDNYEQYF. Full variable domain (rest looked up from reference TRBV5-6 and TRBJ2-7): DAGVTQSPTHLIKTRGQQVTLRCSPKSGHDTVSWYQQALGQGPQFIFQYYEEEERQRGNFPDRFSGHQFPNYSSELNVNALLLGDSALYLCASSLGDNYEQYFGPGTRLTVT.